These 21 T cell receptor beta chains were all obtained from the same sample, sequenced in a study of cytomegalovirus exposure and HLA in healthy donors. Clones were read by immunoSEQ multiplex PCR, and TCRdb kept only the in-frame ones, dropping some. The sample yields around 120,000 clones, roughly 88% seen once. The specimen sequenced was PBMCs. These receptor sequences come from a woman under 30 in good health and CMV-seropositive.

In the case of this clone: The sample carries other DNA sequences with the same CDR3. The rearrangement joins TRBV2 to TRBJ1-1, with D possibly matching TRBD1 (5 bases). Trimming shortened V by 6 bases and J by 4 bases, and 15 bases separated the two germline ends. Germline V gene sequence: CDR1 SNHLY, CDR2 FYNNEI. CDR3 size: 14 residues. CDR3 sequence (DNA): TGTGCCAGCAGCCTGGGGGGGGGATTCACTGAAGCTTTCTTT. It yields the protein CASSLGGGFTEAFF.

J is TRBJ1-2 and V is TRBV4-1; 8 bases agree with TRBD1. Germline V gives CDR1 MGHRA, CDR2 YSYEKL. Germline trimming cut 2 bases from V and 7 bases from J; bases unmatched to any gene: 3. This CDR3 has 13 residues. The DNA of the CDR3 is TGCGCCAGCAGCCAACAGGGGGCGCCTGGCTACACCTTC. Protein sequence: CASSQQGAPGYTF.

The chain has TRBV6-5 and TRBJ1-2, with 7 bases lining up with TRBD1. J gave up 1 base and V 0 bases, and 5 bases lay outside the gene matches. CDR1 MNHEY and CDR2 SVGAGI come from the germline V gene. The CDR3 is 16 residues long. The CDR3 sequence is CASSYSTGKGNYGYTF. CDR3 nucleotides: TGTGCCAGCAGTTACTCGACAGGGAAGGGTAACTATGGCTACACCTTC.

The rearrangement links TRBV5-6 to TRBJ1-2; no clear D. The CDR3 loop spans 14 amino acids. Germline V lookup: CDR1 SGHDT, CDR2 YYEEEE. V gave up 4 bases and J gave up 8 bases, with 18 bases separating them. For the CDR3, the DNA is TGTGCCAGCAGCCTGCGTCCGGGGTCTGGAGGCTACACCTTC. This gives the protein CASSLRPGSGGYTF.

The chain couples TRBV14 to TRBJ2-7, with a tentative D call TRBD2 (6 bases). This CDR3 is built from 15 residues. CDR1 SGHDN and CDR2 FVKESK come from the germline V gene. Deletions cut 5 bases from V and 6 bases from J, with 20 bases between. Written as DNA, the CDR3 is TGTGCCAGCAGCTTCTCAAGTGGGGCCGGGAGCGAGCAGTACTTC. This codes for CASSFSSGAGSEQYF.

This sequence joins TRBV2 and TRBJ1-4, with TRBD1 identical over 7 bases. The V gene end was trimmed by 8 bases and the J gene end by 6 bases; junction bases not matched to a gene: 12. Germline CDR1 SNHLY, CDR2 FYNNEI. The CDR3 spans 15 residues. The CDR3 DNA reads TGTGCCAGCCTACGACCGGGACAGAACTATGAAAAACTGTTTTTT. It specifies CASLRPGQNYEKLFF. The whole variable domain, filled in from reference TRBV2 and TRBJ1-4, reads EPEVTQTPSHQVTQMGQEVILRCVPISNHLYFYWYRQILGQKVEFLVSFYNNEISEKSEIFDDQFSVERPDGSNFTLKIRSTKLEDSAMYFCASLRPGQNYEKLFFGSGTQLSVL.

DNA for the CDR3: TGTGCCAGCAGCGACAGTGCGGAGCAGTTCTTC. Protein sequence: CASSDSAEQFF. The rearrangement joins TRBV6-5 to TRBJ2-1, with D perhaps matching TRBD1 (5 bases). The CDR3 runs 11 residues. Germline lookup yields CDR1 MNHEY and CDR2 SVGAGI. V dropped 6 bases and J dropped 10 bases, with 10 bases sitting between them.

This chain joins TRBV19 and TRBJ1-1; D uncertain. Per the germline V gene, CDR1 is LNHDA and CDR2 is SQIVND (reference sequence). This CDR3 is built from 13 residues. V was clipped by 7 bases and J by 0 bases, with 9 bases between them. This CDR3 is CASKVRLNTEAFF. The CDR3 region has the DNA TGTGCCAGTAAGGTCAGGTTGAACACTGAAGCTTTCTTT.

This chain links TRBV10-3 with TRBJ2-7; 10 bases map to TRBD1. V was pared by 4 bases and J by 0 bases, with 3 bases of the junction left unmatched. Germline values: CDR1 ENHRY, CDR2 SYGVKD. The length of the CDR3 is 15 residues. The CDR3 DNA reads TGTGCCATCAGTGGGGGACAGGGGAGCTCCTACGAGCAGTACTTC. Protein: CAISGGQGSSYEQYF.

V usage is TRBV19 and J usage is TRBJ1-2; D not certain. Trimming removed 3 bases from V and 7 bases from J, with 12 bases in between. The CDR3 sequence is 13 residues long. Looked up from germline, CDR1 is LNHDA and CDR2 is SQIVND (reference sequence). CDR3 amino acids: CASSMEGDTGYTF. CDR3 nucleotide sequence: TGTGCCAGTAGTATGGAGGGCGATACTGGCTACACCTTC.

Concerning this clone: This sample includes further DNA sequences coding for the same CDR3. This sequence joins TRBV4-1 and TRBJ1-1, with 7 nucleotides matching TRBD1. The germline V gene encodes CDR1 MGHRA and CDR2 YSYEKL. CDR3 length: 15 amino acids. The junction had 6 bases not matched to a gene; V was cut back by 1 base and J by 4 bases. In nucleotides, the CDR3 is TGCGCCAGCAGCCAAGCCTACAGGGGTCGCACTGAAGCTTTCTTT. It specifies CASSQAYRGRTEAFF.

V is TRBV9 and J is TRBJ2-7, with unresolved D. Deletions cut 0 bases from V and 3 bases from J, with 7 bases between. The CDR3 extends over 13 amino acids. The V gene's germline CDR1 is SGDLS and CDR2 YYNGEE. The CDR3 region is CASSVVPGYEQYF. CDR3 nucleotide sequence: TGTGCCAGCAGCGTAGTTCCCGGCTACGAGCAGTACTTC. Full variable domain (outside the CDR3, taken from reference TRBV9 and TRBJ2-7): DSGVTQTPKHLITATGQRVTLRCSPRSGDLSVYWYQQSLDQGLQFLIQYYNGEERAKGNILERFSAQQFPDLHSELNLSSLELGDSALYFCASSVVPGYEQYFGPGTRLTVT.

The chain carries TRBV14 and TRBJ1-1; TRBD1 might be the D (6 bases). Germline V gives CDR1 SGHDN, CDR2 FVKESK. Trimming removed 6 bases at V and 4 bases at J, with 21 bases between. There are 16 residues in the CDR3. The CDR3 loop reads CASRQTGEGGATEAFF. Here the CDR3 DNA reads TGTGCCAGCAGACAAACGGGGGAAGGGGGGGCCACTGAAGCTTTCTTT.

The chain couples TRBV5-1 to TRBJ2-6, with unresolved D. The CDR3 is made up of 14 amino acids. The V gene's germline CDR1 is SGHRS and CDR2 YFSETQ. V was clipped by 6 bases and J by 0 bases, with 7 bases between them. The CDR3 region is CASNEFSGANVLTF. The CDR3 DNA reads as TGCGCCAGCAATGAGTTCTCTGGGGCCAACGTCCTGACTTTC.

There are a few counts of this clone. CDR3 sequence (DNA): TGTGCCAGCAGTGAAACCGCAGGGGCGGGTGGCTACACCTTC. Its protein is CASSETAGAGGYTF. The chain joins TRBV6-1 to TRBJ1-2, with D possibly being TRBD1 (6 bases). The V end lost 2 bases, the J end lost 7 bases, and 14 bases lay between the germline ends. The CDR3 is 14 residues long. Looked up from germline, CDR1 is MNHNS and CDR2 is SASEGT.

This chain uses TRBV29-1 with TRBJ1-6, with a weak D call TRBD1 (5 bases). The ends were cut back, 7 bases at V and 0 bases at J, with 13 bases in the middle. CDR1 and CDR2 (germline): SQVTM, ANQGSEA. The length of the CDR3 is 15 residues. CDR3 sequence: CSGQPTSSYNSPLHF. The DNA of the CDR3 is TGCAGCGGACAGCCGACCAGCTCCTATAATTCACCCCTCCACTTT.

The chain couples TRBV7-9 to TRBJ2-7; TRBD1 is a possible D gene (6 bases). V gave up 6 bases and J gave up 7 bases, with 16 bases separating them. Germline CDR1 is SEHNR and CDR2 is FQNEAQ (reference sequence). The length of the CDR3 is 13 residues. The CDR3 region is CASRPTGLGEQYF. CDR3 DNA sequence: TGTGCCAGCAGACCTACAGGGTTAGGTGAGCAGTACTTC.

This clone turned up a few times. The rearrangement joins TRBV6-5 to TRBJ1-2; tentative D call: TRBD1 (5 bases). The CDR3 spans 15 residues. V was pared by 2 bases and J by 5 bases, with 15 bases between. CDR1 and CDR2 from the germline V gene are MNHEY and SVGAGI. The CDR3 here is CASSYAGGPEYGYTF. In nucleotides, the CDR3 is TGTGCCAGCAGTTACGCGGGGGGACCGGAATATGGCTACACCTTC.

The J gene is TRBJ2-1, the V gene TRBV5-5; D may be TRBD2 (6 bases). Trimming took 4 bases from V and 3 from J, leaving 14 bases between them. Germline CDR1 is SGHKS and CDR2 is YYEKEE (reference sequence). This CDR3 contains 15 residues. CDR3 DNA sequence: TGTGCCAGCAGCCTGGTGGTCGGGGGCTACAATGAGCAGTTCTTC. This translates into CASSLVVGGYNEQFF.

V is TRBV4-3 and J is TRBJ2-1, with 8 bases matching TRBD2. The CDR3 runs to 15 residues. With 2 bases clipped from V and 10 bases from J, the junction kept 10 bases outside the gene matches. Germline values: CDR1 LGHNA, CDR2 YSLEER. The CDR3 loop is CASSQFTSGRGEQFF. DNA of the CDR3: TGCGCCAGCAGCCAATTTACTAGCGGAAGGGGGGAGCAGTTCTTC.

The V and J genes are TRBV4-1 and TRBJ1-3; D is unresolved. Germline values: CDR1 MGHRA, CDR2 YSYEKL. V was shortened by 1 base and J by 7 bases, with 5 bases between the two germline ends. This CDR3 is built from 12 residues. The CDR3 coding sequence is TGCGCCAGCAGCCAAGGGGAGAACACCATATATTTT. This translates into CASSQGENTIYF.